Shown below are 19 T cell receptor beta chains from a single sample sequenced in a study of T cell responses to AZD1222 COVID-19 vaccine. The repertoire was sequenced with immunoSEQ multiplex PCR; TCRdb's copy has only in-frame clones and lacks some. The table includes tens of thousands of clones, approximately 91% detected once. Sequences were derived from peripheral blood, sampled on day 0 of AZD1222 vaccination. The receptors here all came from an adult in good health.

Here the CDR3 DNA reads TGTGCCAGCCATCGAACCTCCAGCCCTGGGAATAATTCACCCCTCCACTTT. Translated, it gives CASHRTSSPGNNSPLHF. The chain employs TRBV6-4 and TRBJ1-6; D unclear. The germline V gene has CDR1 MRHNA and CDR2 SNTAGT. This CDR3 is built from 17 residues. V was trimmed by 8 bases and J by 5 bases, leaving 22 bases between them.

This sequence joins TRBV6-5 and TRBJ1-5; 10 bases line up with TRBD1. CDR3 size: 14 residues. V lost 7 bases and J lost 4; bases outside the gene matches: 4. Per germline, CDR1 MNHEY and CDR2 SVGAGI. The CDR3 sequence: CASTRGQGNQPQHF. CDR3 sequence (DNA): TGTGCCAGCACCAGGGGACAGGGGAATCAGCCCCAGCATTTT.

This clone came up once. This chain joins TRBV7-2 and TRBJ2-3; 10 positions match TRBD1. In germline, CDR1 is SGHTA, CDR2 FQGNSA. With 3 bases clipped from V and 3 bases from J, the junction kept 3 bases outside the gene matches. This CDR3 has 15 residues. This CDR3 reads CASSFGGQGTDTQYF. In DNA, the CDR3 is TGTGCCAGCAGCTTCGGGGGACAGGGGACAGATACGCAGTATTTT.

This chain connects TRBV9 to TRBJ1-2; the D gene is possibly TRBD1 (6 bases). The germline V and J ends were trimmed by 3 bases and 2 bases, with 17 bases remaining between them. The germline CDR1 and CDR2 sequences are SGDLS and YYNGEE. The CDR3 runs to 16 residues. Here the CDR3 reads CASSGFYLRGNYGYTF. CDR3 nucleotide sequence: TGTGCCAGCAGCGGATTTTACCTGAGGGGGAACTATGGCTACACCTTC.

The V and J genes are TRBV21-1 and TRBJ2-4. TRBV21-1 is a pseudogene locus. This CDR3 has 20 amino acids. This CDR3 is CASSAKGKGRFILAKNIQYF. The CDR3 DNA reads as TGTGCCAGCAGCGCAAAGGGAAAGGGCAGATTTATACTAGCCAAAAACATTCAGTACTTC.

This chain connects TRBV5-1 to TRBJ2-2; D gene uncertain. V was trimmed by 2 bases and J by 1 base, leaving 9 bases between them. This CDR3 region has 15 residues. Germline V lookup: CDR1 SGHRS, CDR2 YFSETQ. CDR3 loop: CASSFGSKNTGELFF. The CDR3 bases are TGCGCCAGCAGCTTTGGCAGCAAGAACACCGGGGAGCTGTTTTTT. The full variable domain, with the rest looked up from reference TRBV5-1 and TRBJ2-2, is KAGVTQTPRYLIKTRGQQVTLSCSPISGHRSVSWYQQTPGQGLQFLFEYFSETQRNKGNFPGRFSGRQFSNSRSEMNVSTLELGDSALYLCASSFGSKNTGELFFGEGSRLTVL.

This chain links TRBV6-4 with TRBJ2-7; TRBD1 matches at 8 bases. The CDR3 is made up of 15 amino acids. V lost 6 bases and J lost 3; bases outside the gene matches: 10. Germline lookup yields CDR1 MRHNA and CDR2 SNTAGT. CDR3: CASRQSEQGVYEQYF. The CDR3 coding sequence is TGTGCCAGCAGGCAATCGGAACAGGGGGTCTACGAGCAGTACTTC.

The CDR3 DNA sequence: TGTGCCAGCAGTCGCCAGGGACAGATTAATGAAAAACTGTTTTTT. It yields the protein CASSRQGQINEKLFF. The chain carries TRBV6-6 and TRBJ1-4; 7 bases fit TRBD1. J gave up 4 bases and V 5 bases, and 7 bases lay outside the gene matches. Germline lookup yields CDR1 MNHNY and CDR2 SVGAGI (reference sequence). This CDR3 region has 15 residues.

The chain couples TRBV14 to TRBJ1-2, with a tentative D call TRBD1 (6 bases). The germline V and J ends were trimmed by 0 bases and 5 bases, with 10 bases remaining between them. The CDR3 spans 14 residues. Germline V gene sequence: CDR1 SGHDN, CDR2 FVKESK. CDR3 nucleotide sequence: TGTGCCAGCAGCCAAGATACAGGGCCGTATGGCTACACCTTC. Translating it yields CASSQDTGPYGYTF.

The genes are TRBV18 and TRBJ1-1, with a weak D call TRBD1 (5 bases). Trimming removed 5 bases at V and 3 bases at J, with 10 bases between. Germline CDR1 KGHSH, CDR2 LQKENI. The CDR3 extends over 13 amino acids. CDR3 in DNA: TGTGCCAGCTCAGCAGGGATTGACACTGAAGCTTTCTTT. It is translated as CASSAGIDTEAFF.

The V call is TRBV6-6, the J call TRBJ2-7; TRBD2 might be the D (6 bases). Trimming stripped 8 bases from V and 5 bases from J, with 16 bases between. This CDR3 is built from 13 residues. CDR1 MNHNY and CDR2 SVGAGI come from the germline V gene (reference sequence). The CDR3 loop is CASGEVFSDEQYF. The CDR3 region has the DNA TGTGCCAGCGGGGAGGTTTTTTCGGACGAGCAGTACTTC.

CDR3 DNA sequence: TGTGCCAGCAGCCTTAGACCCTTTTCTAACACTGAAGCTTTCTTT. Protein sequence: CASSLRPFSNTEAFF. The chain combines TRBV5-5 with TRBJ1-1; D not certain. The V gene lost 4 bases and the J gene lost 2 bases, with 15 bases spanning the gap. The CDR3 extends over 15 amino acids. Germline CDR1 and CDR2: SGHKS and YYEKEE (reference sequence).

A single count supports this clone. V usage is TRBV6-5 and J usage is TRBJ2-3, with D maybe TRBD1 (5 bases). Germline V gene sequence: CDR1 MNHEY, CDR2 SVGAGI. The CDR3 runs to 15 residues. Trimming left V 2 bases short and J 2 bases short, with 11 bases between. This CDR3 reads CASSYGAEPTDTQYF. In DNA form, the CDR3 reads TGTGCCAGCAGTTACGGGGCAGAGCCCACAGATACGCAGTATTTT.

V usage is TRBV29-1 and J usage is TRBJ2-7, with TRBD1 matching over 7 bases. CDR3 length: 12 amino acids. Germline loops: CDR1 SQVTM, CDR2 ANQGSEA. Trimming removed 6 bases from V and 0 bases from J; junction bases left unmatched: 2. The CDR3 sequence is CSVRDSSYEQYF. Here the CDR3 DNA reads TGCAGCGTGAGGGACAGCTCCTACGAGCAGTACTTC.

The chain uses TRBV19 and TRBJ1-5; TRBD1 agrees at 7 bases. J gave up 0 bases and V 4 bases, and 6 bases lay outside the gene matches. CDR1 is LNHDA, CDR2 SQIVND, per germline (reference sequence). This CDR3 has 16 amino acids. CDR3 in amino acids: CASSKGTVLSNQPQHF. CDR3 DNA: TGTGCCAGTAGTAAGGGGACAGTCCTTAGCAATCAGCCCCAGCATTTT.

J is TRBJ1-1 and V is TRBV12-3 or TRBV12-4; D unresolved. V was trimmed by 5 bases and J by 1 base, leaving 8 bases between them. This CDR3 is 13 amino acids long. The CDR3 sequence is CASSPWGNTEAFF. DNA of the CDR3: TGTGCCAGCAGTCCCTGGGGGAACACTGAAGCTTTCTTT.

This sequence joins TRBV16 and TRBJ2-2, with D perhaps TRBD2 (5 bases). The V gene lost 0 bases and the J gene lost 7 bases, with 12 bases spanning the gap. Looked up from germline, CDR1 is KGHSY and CDR2 is FQNENV. The CDR3 covers 15 residues. The CDR3 DNA reads as TGTGCCAGCAGCCAATCGTCCGGGGTGGACGGGGAGCTGTTTTTT. Amino acids: CASSQSSGVDGELFF.

The chain has TRBV6-5 and TRBJ2-2; D perhaps matches TRBD1 (6 bases). The CDR3 extends over 15 amino acids. Trimming cost V 5 bases and J 1 base, with 11 bases left between them. Germline lookup yields CDR1 MNHEY and CDR2 SVGAGI. The CDR3 region is CASSRQELNTGELFF. CDR3 in DNA: TGTGCCAGCAGTCGACAGGAGTTGAACACCGGGGAGCTGTTTTTT.

The chain uses TRBV9 and TRBJ2-5; perhaps TRBD2 as D (7 bases). This CDR3 contains 15 residues. Trimming took 3 bases from V and 4 from J, leaving 16 bases between them. Germline-derived CDR1 and CDR2 are SGDLS and YYNGEE. In nucleotides, the CDR3 is TGTGCCAGCAGCGAGGGGGGGCCTTACGGAGAGACCCAGTACTTC. Protein sequence: CASSEGGPYGETQYF. Together with reference TRBV9 and TRBJ2-5, the CDR3 gives the full variable domain: DSGVTQTPKHLITATGQRVTLRCSPRSGDLSVYWYQQSLDQGLQFLIQYYNGEERAKGNILERFSAQQFPDLHSELNLSSLELGDSALYFCASSEGGPYGETQYFGPGTRLLVL.